The following is a T cell receptor (beta chain) sequence with its context. The target of this receptor is not known. Qualities for individual bases were not recorded, and no much larger clone is one base off. The sample's treatment or condition, from its label and the paper: in vitro stimulation with specific CMV peptide epitopes to enrich CMV-specific T cells. This record comes from a study of T cell repertoires in cytomegalovirus infection (dated by TCRdb to between 2018 and 2021). Regarding the complete study: Peptide stimulations targeted recently identified HLA-C-restricted CMV epitopes, whose presentation resists viral immunomodulation, together with well-studied HLA-B-restricted epitopes. Donor HLA type was relevant to the analysis, because carriage of CMV infection together with the matching HLA type was indicated by public TCR beta signatures.

The germline V end is reduced by 6 bases and the J end by 5 bases; junction bases left unmatched: 7. Including the terminal cysteine and phenylalanine, the CDR3 comprises 16 residues. The kept DNA is CDR3 alone, 48 bases in frame from the first base. CDR1 and CDR2 are read off the germline V gene as ENHRY and SYGVKD. Sequencing took place on an Illumina HiSeq 1500. TCRdb applied fastp at Q25 and MiXCR to the public reads, then kept only in-frame beta chains. One record per CDR3 amino acid sequence lists the most common genes and DNA. Recorded for this sample are about 830,000 distinct CDR3 sequences; over 25% of them occurred a single time. The ten largest clonotypes hold around 12% of the sample. The paper as a whole reports these results and caveats: The ex vivo response was dominated by HLA-C-restricted CMV-specific TCR beta clonotypes, which also provided the single most frequent clonotype in two of eight donors. Carriers of CMV infection plus the relevant HLA type were discriminated by the cumulative frequency of public TCR beta family members in the study cohort and in an independent roughly 400-donor cohort.

Here the chain combines TRBV10-3 and TRBJ2-3, and TRBD2 aligns with 14 junction nucleotides. This receptor was obtained from a human donor in good health (CMV status not recorded). Some clones in this sample may be carry-over from other donors' samples. The input for sequencing was cultured CD8+ T cells from PBMCs, taken from culture after CMV antigen stimulation. The bases read TGTGCCATCAGCGGACTAGCGGGGGGCCGCGGAGATACGCAGTATTTT. It translates to CAISGLAGGRGDTQYF.